The following is a T cell receptor (beta chain) sequence with its context. Its target is unknown. CDR3 length: 14 amino acids. CDR1 is MNHNY and CDR2 is SVGAGI in the germline V gene (reference sequence). V was clipped by 2 bases and J by 4 bases, with 10 bases between them. Clones were sequenced by immunoSEQ multiplex PCR, and TCRdb holds only the in-frame ones, with some missing. The table records a few million clones, around 95% of them present only once. The data derive from a study of shared clonotypes between healthy human individuals. The study's findings and limits: The rarefaction results pointed to incomplete sorted-subset sequencing despite large depth.

Sequenced sample: naive CD4+ T cells sorted from blood. Subset denoted: CD45RA+ positively selected. This chain joins TRBV6-6 and TRBJ2-3; no clear D. This receptor was obtained from a man between 18 and 35 years old in good health. In DNA, the CDR3 is TGTGCCAGCAGTTACCCGACTGATCCAGATACGCAGTATTTT. The encoded protein is CASSYPTDPDTQYF.